These T cell receptor beta chains were read from a single sample in a study of cytomegalovirus exposure and HLA in healthy donors. TCRdb's table, derived via immunoSEQ multiplex PCR, lists solely in-frame clones and lacks some. The table records under 75,000 clones, about nine tenths of them present only once. What was sequenced was PBMCs. These receptors were obtained from a woman aged 30 to 39 in good health and CMV-seronegative. The CDR3 runs from the conserved cysteine through the conserved F or W. The D gene is left open where the match is weak. Rows may omit the clone size; those that give it use once, few, many or a size class.

D: TRBD2
J: TRBJ2-5
V: TRBV7-2
size: .
length: 16
DNA: TGTGCCAGCAGCTTAGCGTTGGTAGCGGGCAAAGAGACCCAGTACTTC
CDR3: CASSLALVAGKETQYF

D: .
J: TRBJ1-2
V: TRBV9
size: .
length: 13
DNA: TGTGCCAGCAGCGTAGCTGCAGGCTATGGCTACACCTTC
CDR3: CASSVAAGYGYTF

D: .
J: TRBJ1-2
V: TRBV28
size: .
length: 14
DNA: TGTGCCAGCAGTCTTCGACAGATGAACTATGGCTACACCTTC
CDR3: CASSLRQMNYGYTF

D: .
J: TRBJ1-2
V: TRBV13
size: .
length: 12
DNA: TGTGCCAGCAGCTTAGGAGGGGGAGGCTACACCTTC
CDR3: CASSLGGGGYTF

D: TRBD1
J: TRBJ2-5
V: TRBV27
size: .
length: 14
DNA: TGTGCCAGCAGTCAGAGGACAGGGGGCGAGACCCAGTACTTC
CDR3: CASSQRTGGETQYF

D: TRBD2
J: TRBJ2-2
V: TRBV10-3
size: .
length: 16
DNA: TGTGCCACCTCGACTAGCGGGACTCCTCTCCCCGGGGAGCTGTTTTTT
CDR3: CATSTSGTPLPGELFF

D: .
J: TRBJ2-1
V: TRBV7-3
size: .
length: 14
DNA: TGTGCCAGCAGCTCCGGACTTAGCCCGGGTGAGCAGTTCTTC
CDR3: CASSSGLSPGEQFF

D: .
J: TRBJ1-5
V: TRBV4-2
size: .
length: 18
DNA: TGTGCCAGCAGCCAAGATCTAGTCGGACAGAGTAGCAATCAGCCCCAGCATTTT
CDR3: CASSQDLVGQSSNQPQHF

D: .
J: TRBJ2-3
V: TRBV11-3
size: .
length: 14
DNA: TGTGCCAGCAGCTCAGTCAGGGGCACAGATACGCAGTATTTT
CDR3: CASSSVRGTDTQYF

D: .
J: TRBJ1-5
V: TRBV18
size: .
length: 13
DNA: TGTGCCAGCTCACCGGGCGAAAACCAGCCCCAGCATTTT
CDR3: CASSPGENQPQHF

D: TRBD1
J: TRBJ2-7
V: TRBV19
size: .
length: 15
DNA: TGTGCCAGTAGTACCGGGACAGGTTTCTCCTACGAGCAGTACTTC
CDR3: CASSTGTGFSYEQYF

D: TRBD1
J: TRBJ1-6
V: TRBV5-6
size: .
length: 16
DNA: TGTGCCAGCAGCTTGGATGGGGGGACAGGCAATTCACCCCTCCACTTT
CDR3: CASSLDGGTGNSPLHF

D: TRBD1
J: TRBJ2-5
V: TRBV2
size: once
length: 15
DNA: TGTGCCAGCAGCCCAAAACAGGGGCCCAAGGAGACCCAGTACTTC
CDR3: CASSPKQGPKETQYF

D: TRBD1
J: TRBJ1-4
V: TRBV4-2
size: .
length: 16
DNA: TGTGCCAGCAGGCAAAGAAAGGGACAGACTAATGAAAAACTGTTTTTT
CDR3: CASRQRKGQTNEKLFF

D: TRBD2
J: TRBJ2-7
V: TRBV12-5
size: .
length: 16
DNA: TGTGCTAGTGGTTTGGTAGAGGGTAGCGGGGCCTACGAACAGTACTTC
CDR3: CASGLVEGSGAYEQYF

D: .
J: TRBJ2-7
V: TRBV19
size: .
length: 12
DNA: TGTGCCAGTAGTATGACAGCGTACGAGCAGTACTTC
CDR3: CASSMTAYEQYF

D: TRBD1
J: TRBJ1-4
V: TRBV4-2
size: .
length: 17
DNA: TGTGCCAGCAGCCCGAGAACAGGGGGCGCGGCGAGCGGAAAACTGTTTTTT
CDR3: CASSPRTGGAASGKLFF

D: TRBD2
J: TRBJ2-5
V: TRBV5-1
size: .
length: 14
DNA: TGCGCCAGCAGCGGTAGCGGGAGGCTGGAGACCCAGTACTTC
CDR3: CASSGSGRLETQYF

D: .
J: TRBJ1-2
V: TRBV7-2
size: .
length: 14
DNA: TGTGCCAGCAGCCCAGCCGGCGCAGCGAGTGGCTACACCTTC
CDR3: CASSPAGAASGYTF

D: TRBD2
J: TRBJ2-7
V: TRBV6-1
size: .
length: 13
DNA: TGTGCCAGCAGCGGGACTAGCAGTTACGAGCAGTACTTC
CDR3: CASSGTSSYEQYF

D: .
J: TRBJ1-1
V: TRBV20-1
size: once
length: 11
DNA: TGCAGTGCTAGAGATATCGCTGAAGCTTTCTTT
CDR3: CSARDIAEAFF

D: .
J: TRBJ2-2
V: TRBV18
size: .
length: 14
DNA: TGTGCCAGCTCACCAGGAGTGAACACCGGGGAGCTGTTTTTT
CDR3: CASSPGVNTGELFF

D: TRBD2
J: TRBJ2-1
V: TRBV11-3
size: .
length: 17
DNA: TGTGCCAGCAGCCCCGGACTAGCGGGATATTCGATGAATGAGCAGTTCTTC
CDR3: CASSPGLAGYSMNEQFF

D: TRBD1
J: TRBJ1-5
V: TRBV28
size: .
length: 16
DNA: TGTGCCAGCAGCTGCAGGGGGCTATTTCGCAATCAGCCCCAGCATTTT
CDR3: CASSCRGLFRNQPQHF

D: TRBD2
J: TRBJ2-2
V: TRBV5-1
size: .
length: 17
DNA: TGCGCCAGCAGCAAAGGGACTAGCGGGAGGAACACCGGGGAGCTGTTTTTT
CDR3: CASSKGTSGRNTGELFF

D: TRBD1
J: TRBJ1-3
V: TRBV28
size: .
length: 17
DNA: TGTGCCAGCAGTTTTCCGACAGGGACCATCTCTGGAAACACCATATATTTT
CDR3: CASSFPTGTISGNTIYF

D: .
J: TRBJ2-6
V: TRBV5-4
size: .
length: 16
DNA: TGTGCCAGCAGCCCCCCGGGGAGCAACTTGGCCAACGTCCTGACTTTC
CDR3: CASSPPGSNLANVLTF

D: TRBD1
J: TRBJ1-2
V: TRBV19
size: .
length: 15
DNA: TGTGCCAGTAGTACCACGCGGACAGGGAACTATGGCTACACCTTC
CDR3: CASSTTRTGNYGYTF

D: .
J: TRBJ2-5
V: TRBV7-2
size: .
length: 15
DNA: TGTGCCAGCAGCTTAAATAGGGGGGGCCAAGAGACCCAGTACTTC
CDR3: CASSLNRGGQETQYF

D: .
J: TRBJ2-2
V: TRBV7-9
size: .
length: 15
DNA: TGTGCCAGCAGCTTAGAAGCTGCTGACACCGGGGAGCTGTTTTTT
CDR3: CASSLEAADTGELFF

D: TRBD1
J: TRBJ1-5
V: TRBV27
size: .
length: 14
DNA: TGTGCCAGCAGTTACCGGACAGGGAGCCAGCCCCAGCATTTT
CDR3: CASSYRTGSQPQHF

D: TRBD1
J: TRBJ1-1
V: TRBV28
size: .
length: 15
DNA: TGTGCCAGCAGTGTCCGACAGGGAAAGAACACTGAAGCTTTCTTT
CDR3: CASSVRQGKNTEAFF

D: TRBD2
J: TRBJ2-3
V: TRBV19
size: .
length: 15
DNA: TGTGCCAGTAGTAGCGGGAGGGCCGGCACAGATACGCAGTATTTT
CDR3: CASSSGRAGTDTQYF

D: TRBD1
J: TRBJ2-2
V: TRBV28
size: .
length: 19
DNA: TGTGCCAGCAGACTAGACAGGGGTCCGTCGGTAGCGAACACCGGGGAGCTGTTTTTT
CDR3: CASRLDRGPSVANTGELFF

D: TRBD1
J: TRBJ1-5
V: TRBV19
size: .
length: 13
DNA: TGTGCCAGTAGTAACAGGGGTAATCAGCCCCAGCATTTT
CDR3: CASSNRGNQPQHF

D: .
J: TRBJ1-1
V: TRBV18
size: .
length: 13
DNA: TGTGCCAGCTCGCGTGAGATGAACACTGAAGCTTTCTTT
CDR3: CASSREMNTEAFF

D: TRBD1
J: TRBJ1-2
V: TRBV7-9
size: .
length: 15
DNA: TGTGCCAGCAGCTTAGGACAGGGGACTAACTATGGCTACACCTTC
CDR3: CASSLGQGTNYGYTF

D: .
J: TRBJ1-6
V: TRBV5-4
size: .
length: 15
DNA: TGTGCCAGCAGCCCTACATTGAGACAGAATTCACCCCTCCACTTT
CDR3: CASSPTLRQNSPLHF

D: TRBD2
J: TRBJ2-1
V: TRBV7-3
size: once
length: 14
DNA: TGTGCCAGCAGCTTAGCGGGAGGGTCAGGAGAGCAGTTCTTC
CDR3: CASSLAGGSGEQFF

D: TRBD2
J: TRBJ2-5
V: TRBV7-6
size: .
length: 13
DNA: TGTGCCAGCACTAGCGGGAGGGCAGAGACCCAGTACTTC
CDR3: CASTSGRAETQYF

D: TRBD1
J: TRBJ2-1
V: TRBV6-1
size: .
length: 14
DNA: TGTGCCAGCAGTCAGACAGGGGACTACAATGAGCAGTTCTTC
CDR3: CASSQTGDYNEQFF

D: TRBD1
J: TRBJ2-5
V: TRBV2
size: .
length: 14
DNA: TGTGCCAGTAGTACACAGGGGACCCAAGAGACCCAGTACTTC
CDR3: CASSTQGTQETQYF

D: TRBD1
J: TRBJ1-4
V: TRBV30
size: .
length: 12
DNA: TGTGGGGCCAGGGGGCCGTGGGAAAAACTGTTTTTT
CDR3: CGARGPWEKLFF